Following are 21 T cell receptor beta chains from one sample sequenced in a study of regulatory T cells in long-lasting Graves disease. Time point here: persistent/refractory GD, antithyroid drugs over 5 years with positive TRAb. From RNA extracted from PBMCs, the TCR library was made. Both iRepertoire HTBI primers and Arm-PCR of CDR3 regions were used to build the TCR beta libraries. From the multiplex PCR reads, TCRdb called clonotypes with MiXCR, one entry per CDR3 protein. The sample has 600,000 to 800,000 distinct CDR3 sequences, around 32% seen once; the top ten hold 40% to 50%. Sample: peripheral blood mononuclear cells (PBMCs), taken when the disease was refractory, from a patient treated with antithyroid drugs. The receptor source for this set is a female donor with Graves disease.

CDR3 DNA sequence: TGTGCCAGCAGCCTGGCGGACGCAGGAGTCGAAAAACTGTTTTTT. Its translation is CASSLADAGVEKLFF. The gene calls are TRBV7-8 and TRBJ1-4; no definite D call. Germline-derived CDR1 and CDR2 are SGHVS and FQNEAQ. The CDR3 totals 15 residues. The ends were cut back, 5 bases at V and 8 bases at J, with 18 bases in the middle.

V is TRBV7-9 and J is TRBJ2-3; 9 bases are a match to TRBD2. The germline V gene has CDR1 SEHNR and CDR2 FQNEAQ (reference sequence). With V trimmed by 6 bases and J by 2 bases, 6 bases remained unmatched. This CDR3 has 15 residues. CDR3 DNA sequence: TGTGCCAGCAGTTTACTAGCGGGCCCCACAGATACGCAGTATTTT. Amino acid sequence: CASSLLAGPTDTQYF.

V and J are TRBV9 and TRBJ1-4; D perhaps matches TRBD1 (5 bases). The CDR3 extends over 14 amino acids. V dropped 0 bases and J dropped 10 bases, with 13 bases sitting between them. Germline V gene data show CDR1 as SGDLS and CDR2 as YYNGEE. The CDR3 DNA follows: TGTGCCAGCAGCGTAGAGGCACGCCAGGGAAAACTGTTTTTT. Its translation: CASSVEARQGKLFF.

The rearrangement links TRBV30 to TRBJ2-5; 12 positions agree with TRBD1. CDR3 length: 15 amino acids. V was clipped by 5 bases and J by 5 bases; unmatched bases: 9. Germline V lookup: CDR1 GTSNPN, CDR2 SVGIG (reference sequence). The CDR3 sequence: CAWGGDRGLRETQYF. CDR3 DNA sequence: TGTGCCTGGGGGGGGGACAGGGGGCTTCGGGAGACCCAGTACTTC. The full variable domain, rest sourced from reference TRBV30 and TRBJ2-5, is SQTIHQWPATLVQPVGSPLSLECTVEGTSNPNLYWYRQAAGRGLQLLFYSVGIGQISSEVPQNLSASRPQDRQFILSSKKLLLSDSGFYLCAWGGDRGLRETQYFGPGTRLLVL.

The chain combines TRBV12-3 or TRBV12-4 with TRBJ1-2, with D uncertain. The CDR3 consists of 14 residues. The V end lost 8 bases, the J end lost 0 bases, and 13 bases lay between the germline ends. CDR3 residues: CASGLAGANYGYTF. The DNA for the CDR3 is TGTGCCAGCGGCTTGGCGGGAGCTAACTATGGCTACACCTTC.

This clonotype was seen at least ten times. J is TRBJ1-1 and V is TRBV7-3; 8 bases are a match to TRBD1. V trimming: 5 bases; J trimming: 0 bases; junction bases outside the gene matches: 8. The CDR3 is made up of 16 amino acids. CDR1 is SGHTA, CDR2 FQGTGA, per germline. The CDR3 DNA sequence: TGTGCCAGCAGCCTCGGACAGGGCGGCATGAACACTGAAGCTTTCTTT. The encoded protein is CASSLGQGGMNTEAFF.

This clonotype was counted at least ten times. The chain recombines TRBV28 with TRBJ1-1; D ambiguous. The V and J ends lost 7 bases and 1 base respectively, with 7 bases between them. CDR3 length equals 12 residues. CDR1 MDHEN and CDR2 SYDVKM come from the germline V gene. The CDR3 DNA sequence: TGTGCCAGCACCGGGCAGAACACTGAAGCTTTCTTT. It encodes CASTGQNTEAFF.

In nucleotides, the CDR3 is TGTGCCAGCAGTAAAAGGACAGGTTTGGGAAACACCATATATTTT. The encoded protein is CASSKRTGLGNTIYF. The rearrangement uses TRBV12-3 or TRBV12-4 and TRBJ1-3; 7 positions agree with TRBD1. The CDR3 sequence is 15 residues long. V trimming: 5 bases; J trimming: 4 bases; junction bases outside the gene matches: 8.

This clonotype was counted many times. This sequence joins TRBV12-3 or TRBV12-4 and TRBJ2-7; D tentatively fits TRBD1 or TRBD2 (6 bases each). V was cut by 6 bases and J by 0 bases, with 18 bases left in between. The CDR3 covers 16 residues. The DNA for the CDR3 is TGTGCCAGCAGCCCCGGGGGCTATCGAAGCTCCTACGAGCAGTACTTC. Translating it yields CASSPGGYRSSYEQYF.

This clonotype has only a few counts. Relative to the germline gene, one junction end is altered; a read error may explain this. The CDR3 nucleotides are TGTGCCAGCAGTTACTTCCCGATAGTCTCTTTC. Amino acids: CASSYFPIVSF. The chain carries TRBV6-5 and TRBJ1-2; D remains unclear. CDR1 MNHEY and CDR2 SVGAGI come from the germline V gene. This CDR3 has 11 amino acids.

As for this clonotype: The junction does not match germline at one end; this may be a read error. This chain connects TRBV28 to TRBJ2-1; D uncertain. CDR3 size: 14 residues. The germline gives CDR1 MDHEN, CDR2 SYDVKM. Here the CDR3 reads CASSLFSSRNEQFF. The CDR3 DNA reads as TGTGCCAGCAGCTTATTCTCATCCCGGAATGAGCAGTTCTTC.

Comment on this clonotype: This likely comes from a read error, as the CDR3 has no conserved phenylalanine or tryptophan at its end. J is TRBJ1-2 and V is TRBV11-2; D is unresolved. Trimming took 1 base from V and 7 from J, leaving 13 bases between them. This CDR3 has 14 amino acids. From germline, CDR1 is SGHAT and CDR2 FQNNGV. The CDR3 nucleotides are TGTGCCAGCAGCTTAGTCGCCCGAAGGTCTGGCTACACCCTC. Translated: CASSLVARRSGYTL.

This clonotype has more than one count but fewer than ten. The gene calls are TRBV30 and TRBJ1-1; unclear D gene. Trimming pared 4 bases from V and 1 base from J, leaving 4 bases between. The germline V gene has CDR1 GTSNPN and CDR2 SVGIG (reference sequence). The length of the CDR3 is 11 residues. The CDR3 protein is CAWIQNTEAFF. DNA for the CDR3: TGTGCCTGGATCCAGAACACTGAAGCTTTCTTT.

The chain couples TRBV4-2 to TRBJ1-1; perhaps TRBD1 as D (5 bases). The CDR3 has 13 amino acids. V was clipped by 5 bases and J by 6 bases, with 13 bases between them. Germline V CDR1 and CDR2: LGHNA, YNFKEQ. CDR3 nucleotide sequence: TGTGCCAGCAGCACAGGCGGTGGTTCTGAAGCTTTCTTT. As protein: CASSTGGGSEAFF.

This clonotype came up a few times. The CDR3 region has the DNA TGTGCCAGCAGTAATGCTCCAACCTACGAGCAGTACTTC. Its protein product is CASSNAPTYEQYF. The gene calls are TRBV6-1 and TRBJ2-7; D not certain. This CDR3 contains 13 residues. The V gene's germline CDR1 is MNHNS and CDR2 SASEGT. The V and J ends lost 5 bases and 2 bases respectively, with 10 bases between them.

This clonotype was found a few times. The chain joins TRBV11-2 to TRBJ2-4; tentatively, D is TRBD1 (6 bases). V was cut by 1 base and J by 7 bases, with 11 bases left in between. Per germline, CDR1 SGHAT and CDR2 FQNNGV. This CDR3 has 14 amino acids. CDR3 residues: CASSLAGRGNIQYF. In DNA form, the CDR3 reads TGTGCCAGCAGCTTAGCGGGCAGGGGTAACATTCAGTACTTC.

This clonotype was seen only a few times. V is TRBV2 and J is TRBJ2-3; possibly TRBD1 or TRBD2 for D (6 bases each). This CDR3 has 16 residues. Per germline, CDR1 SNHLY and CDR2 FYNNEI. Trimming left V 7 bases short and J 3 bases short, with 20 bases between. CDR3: CASKDPWGARTDTQYF. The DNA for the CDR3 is TGTGCCAGCAAGGACCCTTGGGGGGCTCGAACAGATACGCAGTATTTT.

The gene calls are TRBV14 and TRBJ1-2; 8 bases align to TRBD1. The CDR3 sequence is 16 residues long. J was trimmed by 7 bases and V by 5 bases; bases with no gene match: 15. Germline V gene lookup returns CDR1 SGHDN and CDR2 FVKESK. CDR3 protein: CASSLKTPGQDIGYTF. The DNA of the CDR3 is TGTGCCAGCAGCTTAAAGACCCCGGGACAGGATATTGGCTACACCTTC. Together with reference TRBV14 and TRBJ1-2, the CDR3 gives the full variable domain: EAGVTQFPSHSVIEKGQTVTLRCDPISGHDNLYWYRRVMGKEIKFLLHFVKESKQDESGMPNNRFLAERTGGTYSTLKVQPAELEDSGVYFCASSLKTPGQDIGYTFGSGTRLTVV.

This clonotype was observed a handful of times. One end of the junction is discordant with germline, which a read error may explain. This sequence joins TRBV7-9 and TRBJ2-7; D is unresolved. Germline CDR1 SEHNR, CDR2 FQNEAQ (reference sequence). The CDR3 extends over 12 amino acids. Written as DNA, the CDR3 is TGTGCCAGCAGCTTAGAGAGGTACGGGCAGTACTTC. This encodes CASSLERYGQYF. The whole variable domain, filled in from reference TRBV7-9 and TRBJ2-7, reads DTGVSQNPRHKITKRGQNVTFRCDPISEHNRLYWYRQTLGQGPEFLTYFQNEAQLEKSRLLSDRFSAERPKGSFSTLEIQRTEQGDSAMYLCASSLERYGQYFGPGTRLTVT.

The CDR3 loop is CASRDYGNQPQHF. CDR3 sequence (DNA): TGTGCCAGCAGGGACTATGGCAATCAGCCCCAGCATTTT. V is TRBV27 and J is TRBJ1-5; D not resolved. V gave up 6 bases and J gave up 2 bases, with 8 bases separating them. CDR3 length: 13 residues. Germline CDR1 reads MNHEY; CDR2 reads SMNVEV (reference sequence).

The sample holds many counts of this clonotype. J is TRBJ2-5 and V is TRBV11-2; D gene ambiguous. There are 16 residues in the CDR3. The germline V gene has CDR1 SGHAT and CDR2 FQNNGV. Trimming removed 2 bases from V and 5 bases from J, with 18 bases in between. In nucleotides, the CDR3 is TGTGCCAGCAGCTTAAGGTCGGGCCCAATAAAGGAGACCCAGTACTTC. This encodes CASSLRSGPIKETQYF.